This T cell receptor beta chain originates from a study of T cell responses to AZD1222 COVID-19 vaccine. Sequencing was performed with immunoSEQ multiplex PCR; in TCRdb, only in-frame clones are kept and a portion is missing. This sample has some 110,000 clones, with approximately 90% found just once. The CDR3 contains 17 residues. Trimming took 6 bases from V and 2 from J; bases not matched to a gene: 16. Sequenced material: peripheral blood, taken 28 days after the second AZD1222 dose. The rearrangement joins TRBV23-1 to TRBJ2-7; TRBD1 aligns across 7 bases. TRBV23-1 falls under the ORF class, with uncertain function. This TCR came from an adult who received the AZD1222 COVID-19 vaccine. The CDR3 loop is CASSLGDSSKGPYEQYF. CDR3 sequence (DNA): TGCGCCAGCAGCCTAGGGGACAGTTCGAAGGGCCCCTACGAGCAGTACTTC.